This T cell receptor (beta chain) was identified in a study of cytomegalovirus exposure and HLA in healthy donors. Study-wide context: There were 90 million to 140 million unique TCR beta sequences, drawn from about 190 million T cells, in an earlier analysis. Study-wide results and caveats: A reported reduction in N-insertions relative to the approximately 640-donor mean was seen in an Asian-associated ancestry cluster in a later analysis. Altogether, 160 or so TCR beta chains were recorded as cytomegalovirus-associated.

The primer mix had 60 Vbeta and 13 Jbeta primers. The repertoire was sequenced with immunoSEQ multiplex PCR; TCRdb's copy has only in-frame clones and lacks some. The table lists 95,000 to 110,000 clones, 65% to 80% of them singletons, with over 9% in the top ten. With regard to this clone: Its antigen is as yet unknown.

Donors sampled were nominally healthy, though unrecorded immune exposures were likely. J was trimmed by 10 bases and V by 1 base; bases with no gene match: 2. This CDR3 has 12 residues. Per the germline V gene, CDR1 is SEHNR and CDR2 is FQNEAQ (reference sequence). The sequenced sample consisted of PBMCs. The origin of this receptor is a woman younger than 35 in good health and CMV-seropositive. This chain links TRBV7-9 with TRBJ2-3; TRBD1 agrees at 7 bases. The DNA for the CDR3 is TGTGCCAGCAGCTTAGGACAGGGCGCGCAGTATTTT. Its translation is CASSLGQGAQYF.